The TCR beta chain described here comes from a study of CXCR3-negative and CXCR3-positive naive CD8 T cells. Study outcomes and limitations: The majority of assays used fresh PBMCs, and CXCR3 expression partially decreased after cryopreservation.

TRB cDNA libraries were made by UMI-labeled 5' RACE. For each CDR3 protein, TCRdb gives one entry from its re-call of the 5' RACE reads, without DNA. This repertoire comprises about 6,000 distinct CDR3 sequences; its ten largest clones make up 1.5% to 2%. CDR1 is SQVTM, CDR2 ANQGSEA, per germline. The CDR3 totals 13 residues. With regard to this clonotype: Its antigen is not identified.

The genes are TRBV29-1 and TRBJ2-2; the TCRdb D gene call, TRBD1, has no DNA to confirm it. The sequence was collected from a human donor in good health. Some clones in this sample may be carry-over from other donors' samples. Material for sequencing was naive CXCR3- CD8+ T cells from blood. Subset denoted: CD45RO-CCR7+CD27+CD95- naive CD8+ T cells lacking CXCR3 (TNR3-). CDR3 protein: CSVGAGYAGELFF.